The 23 T cell receptor beta chains below come from one sample, sequenced in a study of blood T cell repertoires in COVID-19. TCRdb's copy holds only in-frame clones and misses some; the assay was immunoSEQ multiplex PCR. The sample gives approximately 300,000 clones, around 80% of which show up once; roughly 1.1% is in the top ten. Material: peripheral blood. All receptors come from a woman between 45 and 65 years old with acute or convalescent COVID-19.

The chain recombines TRBV7-2 with TRBJ2-1, with TRBD2 matching over 14 bases. The CDR3 spans 15 residues. Per germline, CDR1 SGHTA and CDR2 FQGNSA. The J segment lost 9 bases and the V segment lost 4 bases, leaving 5 bases of the junction unmatched. In nucleotides, the CDR3 is TGTGCCAGCAGCTCCAGACTAGCGGGAGGGCGTGAGCAGTTCTTC. Encoded protein: CASSSRLAGGREQFF. Based on the CDR3 plus reference TRBV7-2 and TRBJ2-1, the full variable domain is GAGVSQSPSNKVTEKGKDVELRCDPISGHTALYWYRQSLGQGLEFLIYFQGNSAPDKSGLPSDRFSAERTGGSVSTLTIQRTQQEDSAVYLCASSSRLAGGREQFFGPGTRLTVL.

V and J are TRBV19 and TRBJ2-5; D is possibly TRBD2 (7 bases). The CDR3 has 14 residues. The germline V gene encodes CDR1 LNHDA and CDR2 SQIVND (reference sequence). Trimming took off 5 bases at V and 5 bases at J, with 15 bases between the two ends. CDR3: CASSPTGGGETQYF. CDR3 DNA sequence: TGTGCCAGTAGTCCCACGGGGGGCGGGGAGACCCAGTACTTC.

V and J are TRBV3-1 (or the pseudogene TRBV3-2) and TRBJ2-5; 10 positions match TRBD2. V shed 1 base and J 7 bases; nucleotides not matched to a gene: 6. There are 15 residues in the CDR3. Germline assignment: CDR1 LGHDT and CDR2 YNNKEL (reference sequence). The DNA of the CDR3 is TGTGCCAGCAGCCAAGCGAGAGCGGGAGGGGGGACCCAGTACTTC. It encodes CASSQARAGGGTQYF.

CDR3 sequence: CASSLSPIYSNQPQHF. CDR3 DNA: TGTGCCAGCAGTTTATCCCCCATCTATAGCAATCAGCCCCAGCATTTT. The chain links TRBV27 to TRBJ1-5; D unclear. Germline V gives CDR1 MNHEY, CDR2 SMNVEV (reference sequence). Trimming stripped 0 bases from V and 0 bases from J, with 9 bases between. The CDR3 loop spans 16 amino acids.

The genes are TRBV6-5 and TRBJ1-1, with D hard to call. Germline loops: CDR1 MNHEY, CDR2 SVGAGI. The V and J ends lost 6 bases and 3 bases respectively, with 11 bases between them. The length of the CDR3 is 13 residues. The CDR3 bases are TGTGCCAGCAGAACGGGTATCCACACTGAAGCTTTCTTT. Amino acid sequence: CASRTGIHTEAFF.

This clone was counted a single time. The rearrangement joins TRBV20-1 to TRBJ1-3; D ambiguous. Germline V CDR1 and CDR2: DFQATT, SNEGSKA (reference sequence). V was cut by 1 base and J by 4 bases, with 2 bases left in between. This CDR3 is 11 amino acids long. CDR3 sequence (DNA): TGCAGTGCTAGAGCAGGAAACACCATATATTTT. Amino acids: CSARAGNTIYF.

This chain links TRBV24-1 with TRBJ2-1, with D uncertain. This CDR3 is built from 14 residues. Germline loops: CDR1 KGHDR, CDR2 SFDVKD. V was trimmed by 6 bases and J by 0 bases, leaving 8 bases between them. Here the CDR3 DNA reads TGTGCCACCAGTCGAACTTCCTCCTACAATGAGCAGTTCTTC. Residues: CATSRTSSYNEQFF.

The table lists this clone with a few counts. This chain connects TRBV7-9 to TRBJ2-7; 9 bases match TRBD1. Trimming removed 1 base from V and 4 bases from J; junction bases left unmatched: 2. Germline V gene sequence: CDR1 SEHNR, CDR2 FQNEAQ (reference sequence). This CDR3 contains 14 residues. This CDR3 reads CASSLGGQGYEQYF. For the CDR3, the DNA is TGTGCCAGCAGCTTAGGGGGACAGGGTTACGAGCAGTACTTC.

This sequence joins TRBV25-1 and TRBJ2-3; 12 nucleotides line up with TRBD2. Germline V gene data show CDR1 as MGHDK and CDR2 as SYGVNS. After removal of 2 bases from V and 7 bases from J, the junction contained 4 bases not matched to a gene. CDR3 length: 15 residues. DNA of the CDR3: TGTGCCAGCAGTGAACTAGCGGGGGGGCTTCATACGCAGTATTTT. Amino acids: CASSELAGGLHTQYF.

This chain links TRBV7-3 with TRBJ2-3, with TRBD2 matching over 11 bases. This CDR3 region has 16 residues. Germline V gene data show CDR1 as SGHTA and CDR2 as FQGTGA. V gave up 4 bases and J gave up 1 base; unmatched junction bases: 4. The CDR3 is CASSSGLAAGTDTQYF. The CDR3 region has the DNA TGTGCCAGCAGCTCGGGACTAGCGGCTGGCACAGATACGCAGTATTTT.

This clone has a single count. V usage is TRBV19 and J usage is TRBJ2-2; 9 nucleotides line up with TRBD2. Germline assignment: CDR1 LNHDA and CDR2 SQIVND (reference sequence). Germline trimming cut 5 bases from V and 1 base from J; bases unmatched to any gene: 5. The CDR3 is made up of 16 amino acids. In DNA form, the CDR3 reads TGTGCCAGTAGTTCGCCACTAGCGGGGAACACCGGGGAGCTGTTTTTT. It translates to CASSSPLAGNTGELFF.

The chain joins TRBV5-4 to TRBJ1-6; perhaps TRBD1 as D (6 bases). This CDR3 is 15 amino acids long. From germline, CDR1 is SGHNT and CDR2 YYREEE (reference sequence). V was clipped by 4 bases and J by 7 bases, with 15 bases between them. CDR3 amino acids: CASSPGQPGNSPLHF. CDR3 coding DNA: TGTGCCAGCAGCCCTGGACAGCCGGGCAATTCACCCCTCCACTTT.

The chain has TRBV10-2 and TRBJ2-7; D call uncertain. This CDR3 contains 14 residues. Germline CDR1 reads WSHSY; CDR2 reads SAAADI. The V end was cut by 0 bases, the J end by 2 bases, with 8 bases between. CDR3 loop: CASSESAAAYEQYF. CDR3 bases: TGCGCCAGCAGTGAGTCGGCGGCAGCCTACGAGCAGTACTTC.

The chain recombines TRBV6-5 with TRBJ1-5; 9 nucleotides agree with TRBD1. Germline V gene lookup returns CDR1 MNHEY and CDR2 SVGAGI. Losses at the gene ends were 5 bases for V and 9 bases for J; bases not matched to a gene: 11. The CDR3 is made up of 15 amino acids. The CDR3 loop reads CASSSTGQGPRPQHF. The DNA of the CDR3 is TGTGCCAGCAGTAGTACCGGACAGGGGCCTAGGCCCCAGCATTTT.

This chain joins TRBV6-2 or TRBV6-3 and TRBJ1-1; 7 nucleotides match TRBD1. With V trimmed by 3 bases and J by 0 bases, 10 bases remained unmatched. The CDR3 runs 17 residues. Germline V gene data show CDR1 as MNHEY and CDR2 as SVGEGT. The CDR3 sequence: CASSYRQGSPLNTEAFF. In DNA, the CDR3 is TGTGCCAGCAGTTATAGACAGGGTTCGCCCCTGAACACTGAAGCTTTCTTT.

The chain joins TRBV6-4 to TRBJ2-7; TRBD1 matches 7 bases. CDR1 is MRHNA, CDR2 SNTAGT, per germline. This CDR3 is built from 11 residues. V lost 11 bases and J lost 5; bases outside the gene matches: 6. The CDR3 here is CAERGPHEQYF. The CDR3 nucleotides read TGTGCCGAAAGGGGGCCCCACGAGCAGTACTTC.

The rearrangement joins TRBV5-8 to TRBJ1-3; no clear D gene. Germline V gene lookup returns CDR1 SGHTS and CDR2 YDEGEE. The CDR3 totals 16 residues. V was cut by 1 base and J by 8 bases, with 19 bases left in between. The CDR3 sequence is CASSLSHLDAPDTIYF. As DNA, the CDR3 is TGTGCCAGCAGCTTGTCCCACCTAGACGCCCCGGACACCATATATTTT. Drawing the rest from reference TRBV5-8 and TRBJ1-3, the complete variable domain is EAGVTQSPTHLIKTRGQQATLRCSPISGHTSVYWYQQALGLGLQFLLWYDEGEERNRGNFPPRFSGRQFPNYSSELNVNALELEDSALYLCASSLSHLDAPDTIYFGEGSWLTVV.

The CDR3 bases are TGTGCCAGTAGTGACGACGACAGGGGAAATTCACCCCTCCACTTT. Translating it yields CASSDDDRGNSPLHF. The V gene is TRBV19, the J gene TRBJ1-6, with 8 positions matching TRBD1. The CDR3 has 15 amino acids. CDR1 is LNHDA, CDR2 SQIVND, per germline (reference sequence). After removal of 5 bases from V and 7 bases from J, the junction contained 7 bases not matched to a gene. Looking up the rest from reference TRBV19 and TRBJ1-6 gives the full variable domain: DGGITQSPKYLFRKEGQNVTLSCEQNLNHDAMYWYRQDPGQGLRLIYYSQIVNDFQKGDIAEGYSVSREKKESFPLTVTSAQKNPTAFYLCASSDDDRGNSPLHFGNGTRLTVT.

This clone is judged medium-sized. The rearrangement links TRBV7-9 to TRBJ2-7; 8 bases fit TRBD2. Germline V gives CDR1 SEHNR, CDR2 FQNEAQ (reference sequence). Germline trimming cut 4 bases from V and 0 bases from J; bases unmatched to any gene: 5. The CDR3 covers 15 residues. The CDR3 region has the DNA TGTGCCAGCAGCTACTTCACTAGCGGCTCCTACGAGCAGTACTTC. Translating it yields CASSYFTSGSYEQYF. The full variable domain, its missing parts supplied by reference TRBV7-9 and TRBJ2-7, is DTGVSQNPRHKITKRGQNVTFRCDPISEHNRLYWYRQTLGQGPEFLTYFQNEAQLEKSRLLSDRFSAERPKGSFSTLEIQRTEQGDSAMYLCASSYFTSGSYEQYFGPGTRLTVT.

V and J are TRBV4-2 and TRBJ2-3; 9 bases agree with TRBD2. The CDR3 has 14 residues. V lost 5 bases to trimming and J lost 6 bases; unmatched junction nucleotides: 6. Germline CDR1 and CDR2: LGHNA and YNFKEQ. The CDR3 DNA reads as TGTGCCAGCAGCACGCGGGGGGGGGATGATACGCAGTATTTT. Its translation: CASSTRGGDDTQYF.

This sequence joins TRBV7-2 and TRBJ1-6, with D possibly being TRBD1 (6 bases). V lost 3 bases and J 6 bases, leaving 18 bases between the germline ends. This CDR3 is 17 amino acids long. Germline V gene lookup returns CDR1 SGHTA and CDR2 FQGNSA. In DNA form, the CDR3 reads TGTGCCAGCAGCTTTAGCCCACAGGGCTTTTTTAATTCACCCCTCCACTTT. Translating gives CASSFSPQGFFNSPLHF.

The genes are TRBV5-1 and TRBJ1-2; 7 nucleotides match TRBD1. Germline V CDR1 and CDR2: SGHRS, YFSETQ. The CDR3 totals 13 residues. Losses at the gene ends were 6 bases for V and 7 bases for J; bases not matched to a gene: 9. The CDR3 coding sequence is TGCGCCAGCACCGAAACAGGGGTCCGTGGCTACACCTTC. This encodes CASTETGVRGYTF.

The V call is TRBV5-6, the J call TRBJ1-5, with D unclear. This CDR3 has 15 residues. The germline CDR1 and CDR2 sequences are SGHDT and YYEEEE. Trimming removed 4 bases from V and 0 bases from J, with 11 bases in between. The CDR3 spells CASSTKLRSNQPQHF. DNA for the CDR3: TGTGCCAGCAGCACCAAGTTGCGTAGCAATCAGCCCCAGCATTTT.